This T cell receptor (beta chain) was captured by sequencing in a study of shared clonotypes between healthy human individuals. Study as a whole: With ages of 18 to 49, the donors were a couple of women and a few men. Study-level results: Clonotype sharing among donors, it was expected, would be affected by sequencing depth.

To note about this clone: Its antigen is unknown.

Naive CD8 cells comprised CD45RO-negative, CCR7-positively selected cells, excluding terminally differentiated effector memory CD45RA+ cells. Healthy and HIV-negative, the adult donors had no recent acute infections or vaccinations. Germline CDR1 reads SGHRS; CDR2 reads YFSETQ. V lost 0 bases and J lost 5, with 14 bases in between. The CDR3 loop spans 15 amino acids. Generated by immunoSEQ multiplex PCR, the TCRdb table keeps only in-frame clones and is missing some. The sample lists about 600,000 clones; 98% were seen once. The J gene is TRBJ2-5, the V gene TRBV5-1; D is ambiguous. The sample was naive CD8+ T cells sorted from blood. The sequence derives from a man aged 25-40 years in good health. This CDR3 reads CASSLENPGHETQYF. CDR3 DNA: TGCGCCAGCAGCTTGGAGAACCCAGGTCATGAGACCCAGTACTTC.